This TCR beta chain was retrieved from a study of T cell repertoires in cytomegalovirus infection. Study overall: Carrying CMV and the relevant HLA type showed in public TCR beta signatures.

TCRdb fed the reads into MiXCR, producing one record per CDR3 protein. Of 250,000 to 300,000 distinct CDR3 sequences in the sample, 9.1% were seen once. This clonotype was seen more than once but under ten times. Its antigen is unidentified. V was trimmed by 10 bases and J by 1 base, leaving 9 bases between them. Germline V lookup: CDR1 SNHLY, CDR2 FYNNEI. There are 12 residues in the CDR3. Study observations and caveats: Identification of carriers of CMV plus the relevant HLA was performed using cumulative public TCR beta family frequency. It was HLA-C-restricted CMV-specific TCR beta clonotypes that dominated the response ex vivo.

The chain recombines TRBV2 with TRBJ2-3; no firm D call. The receptor's source is a human donor in good health (CMV status not recorded). Some clones in this sample may be carry-over from other donors' samples. The sequenced sample consisted of PBMCs. The CDR3 is CATFWGTDTQYF. The DNA for the CDR3 is TGTGCCACCTTTTGGGGCACAGATACGCAGTATTTT.